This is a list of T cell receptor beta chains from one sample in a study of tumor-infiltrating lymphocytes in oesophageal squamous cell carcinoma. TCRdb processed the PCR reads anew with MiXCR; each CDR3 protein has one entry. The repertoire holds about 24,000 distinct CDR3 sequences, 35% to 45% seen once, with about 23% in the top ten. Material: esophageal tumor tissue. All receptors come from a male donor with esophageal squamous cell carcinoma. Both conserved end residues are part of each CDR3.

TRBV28,CASSPWTSGGVRAKNIQYF
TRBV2,CASSEQAINSGDTQYF
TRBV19,CATSRGDYNEQYF
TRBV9,CASSPWTGRGEQFF
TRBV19,CASTQIQGMNTGELFF
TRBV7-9,CASSSRAEWSYGYTF
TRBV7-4,CASSSTSGLAGVSDTQYF
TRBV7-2,CASSLATSINEQFF
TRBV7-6,CASSPRINYGYTF
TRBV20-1,CSARIEELAYNEQFF
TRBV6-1,CASSEYWDSAYEQYF
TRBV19,CASSTRDEMNTEAFF
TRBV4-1,CASSQFDLNTEAFF
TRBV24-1,CATSQGRDGYTF
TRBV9,CASSVGGLASDTQYF
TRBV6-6,CASSPGRAGVSETQYF
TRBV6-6,CASSYSGGRATDTQYF
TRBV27,CASKLAGGHEQFF
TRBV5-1,CASSLGSHANYEQYF
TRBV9,CASSVGQGAYNEQFF
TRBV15,CATSRGQNQETQYF
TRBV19,CASSPLRGDTQYF
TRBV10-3,CASGDSPDTQYF
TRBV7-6,CASSPRTSGEQYF
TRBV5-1,CASSLLAGENTGELFF
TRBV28,CASMLGLAPSYEQYF
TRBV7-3,CASSLNNSELLWLHLRF
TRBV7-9,CASSLFRGFTDTQYF
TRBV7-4,CASNQNIDTQYF
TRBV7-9,CASSSPNSPLHF
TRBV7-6,CASSLALSPDTQYF
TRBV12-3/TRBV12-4,CASTQGRTAQETQYF
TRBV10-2,CASRYTGKGSPLHF
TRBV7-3,CASSLGGQGAGETQYF
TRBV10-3,CAISESSSPLVLHF
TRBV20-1,CSAEGQGAQETQYF
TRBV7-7,CASSLEMEAQPQHF
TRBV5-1,CASSLEGSGSSSYEQYF
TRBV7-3,CASSLGTEETQYF